This T cell receptor beta chain is drawn from a study of OX40 agonist ivuxolimab in advanced cancers. Germline V gene lookup returns CDR1 LNHDA and CDR2 SQIVND (reference sequence). The CDR3 sequence is 12 residues long. The V gene lost 5 bases and the J gene lost 4 bases, with 8 bases spanning the gap. Collection of blood occurred at baseline, at cycle 4 day 1, and at cycle 7 day 1. TCRdb keeps only in-frame clones here, not all; method: immunoSEQ multiplex PCR. The profile shows some 80,000 clones, over 75% of them singletons. Sample: CD4+ or CD8+ T cells sorted from blood, taken in a trial of the OX40 agonist ivuxolimab. The TCR was taken from an adult with an advanced solid tumor such as melanoma, head and neck, liver or kidney cancer. The gene calls are TRBV19 and TRBJ2-5; no definite D call. CDR3 DNA sequence: TGTGCCAGTAGTTTACCGGGAGAGACCCAGTACTTC. Amino acid sequence: CASSLPGETQYF.